The 21 T cell receptor beta chains below were found in one sample sequenced in a study of blood T cell repertoires in COVID-19. Libraries were prepared by immunoSEQ multiplex PCR; TCRdb keeps only in-frame clonotypes and omits some of them. The sample includes about 250,000 clones, roughly 81% of them seen just once. Sequencing was performed on peripheral blood. The source is a man aged 50 to 60 with acute or convalescent COVID-19.

The chain has TRBV27 and TRBJ2-1; 9 positions agree with TRBD1. This CDR3 spans 12 amino acids. The junction had 7 bases not matched to a gene; V was cut back by 5 bases and J by 14 bases. Per the germline V gene, CDR1 is MNHEY and CDR2 is SMNVEV (reference sequence). CDR3: CASSPGQGGEFF. Here the CDR3 DNA reads TGTGCCAGCAGTCCGGGACAGGGTGGGGAGTTCTTC.

This sequence joins TRBV9 and TRBJ1-6; D gene unclear. With 0 bases removed from V and 9 bases from J, the gap between germline ends came to 10 bases. CDR3 length equals 14 residues. Germline CDR1 reads SGDLS; CDR2 reads YYNGEE. CDR3 sequence: CASSVAQAPSPLHF. The CDR3 DNA sequence: TGTGCCAGCAGCGTAGCTCAAGCTCCTTCACCCCTCCACTTT.

The genes are TRBV3-1 (or the pseudogene TRBV3-2) and TRBJ1-1; D ambiguous. The CDR3 extends over 14 amino acids. Trimming left V 0 bases short and J 11 bases short, with 16 bases between. Germline CDR1 is LGHDT and CDR2 is YNNKEL (reference sequence). The CDR3 here is CASSQDEGLNGAFF. The DNA for the CDR3 is TGTGCCAGCAGCCAAGATGAGGGTCTCAACGGGGCTTTCTTT.

This chain joins TRBV11-3 and TRBJ2-7; D unresolved. V shed 8 bases and J shed 0 bases, with 11 bases lying between them. CDR1 and CDR2 (germline): SGHNT, YENEEA. The CDR3 loop spans 13 amino acids. CDR3 amino acids: CASLGQNSYEQYF. The CDR3 DNA sequence: TGTGCCAGCTTGGGCCAGAACTCCTACGAGCAGTACTTC.

The chain has TRBV2 and TRBJ2-7; 11 positions match TRBD2. Germline V lookup: CDR1 SNHLY, CDR2 FYNNEI. With V trimmed by 7 bases and J by 0 bases, 2 bases remained unmatched. CDR3 length: 14 residues. This CDR3 reads CASTGTSGSYEQYF. CDR3 nucleotides: TGTGCCAGCACCGGGACTAGCGGCTCCTACGAGCAGTACTTC.

This chain's CDR3 is CATNQGNQPQHF. CDR3 DNA: TGTGCCACCAATCAGGGTAATCAGCCCCAGCATTTT. This sequence joins TRBV19 and TRBJ1-5; D may be TRBD1 (5 bases). Germline lookup yields CDR1 LNHDA and CDR2 SQIVND (reference sequence). CDR3 size: 12 residues. V lost 10 bases and J 4 bases, leaving 11 bases between the germline ends.

This clone was seen once. This chain uses TRBV6-1 with TRBJ2-3; TRBD2 agrees at 12 bases. This CDR3 contains 19 residues. Germline V gene lookup returns CDR1 MNHNS and CDR2 SASEGT. The V segment lost 2 bases and the J segment 2 bases; nucleotides outside the gene matches: 11. The CDR3 nucleotides are TGTGCCAGCAGTGAATTCGCTAGCGGGGGGGTGTCCTACACAGATACGCAGTATTTT. It specifies CASSEFASGGVSYTDTQYF.

The CDR3 protein is CASSEASGEWTEAFF. As DNA, the CDR3 is TGTGCCAGCAGTGAAGCGTCGGGTGAATGGACTGAAGCTTTCTTT. The chain is built from TRBV6-1 and TRBJ1-1; D uncertain. V was trimmed by 0 bases and J by 5 bases, leaving 13 bases between them. CDR1 is MNHNS and CDR2 is SASEGT in the germline V gene. This CDR3 has 15 residues.

The chain combines TRBV5-1 with TRBJ1-2; D is perhaps TRBD1 (6 bases). Germline assignment: CDR1 SGHRS and CDR2 YFSETQ. This CDR3 comprises 18 residues. Deletions cut 4 bases from V and 7 bases from J, with 29 bases between. The CDR3 nucleotides are TGCGCCAGCAGCCCTAGTTTTGACAGGAGCGTCGGTGGTGGTGGCTACACCTTC. Translated, it gives CASSPSFDRSVGGGGYTF.

This sequence joins TRBV7-3 and TRBJ2-3; D is possibly TRBD2 (6 bases). The V end was cut by 4 bases, the J end by 3 bases, with 14 bases between. The CDR3 loop spans 15 amino acids. In germline, CDR1 is SGHTA, CDR2 FQGTGA. DNA of the CDR3: TGTGCCAGCAGCTCAAAATGGGGGGAGACAGATACGCAGTATTTT. It specifies CASSSKWGETDTQYF.

V is TRBV19 and J is TRBJ1-1; 8 bases align to TRBD1. Unmatched junction bases numbered 8, after V lost 2 bases and J lost 6 bases. Germline V gene lookup returns CDR1 LNHDA and CDR2 SQIVND (reference sequence). The CDR3 runs to 15 residues. This CDR3 reads CASSIQDRAEAEAFF. The CDR3 nucleotides read TGTGCCAGTAGTATACAGGACAGGGCGGAAGCTGAAGCTTTCTTT.

This clone was seen only once. This rearrangement joins TRBV19 to TRBJ2-2; TRBD1 matches at 9 bases. Germline loops: CDR1 LNHDA, CDR2 SQIVND (reference sequence). V was clipped by 6 bases and J by 4 bases; unmatched bases: 3. The CDR3 consists of 14 residues. The DNA of the CDR3 is TGTGCCAGTAGCCCGACAGGGGGCACCGGGGAGCTGTTTTTT. Residues: CASSPTGGTGELFF.

This rearrangement joins TRBV10-3 to TRBJ2-2, with 8 nucleotides matching TRBD2. Trimming took 2 bases from V and 8 from J; bases not matched to a gene: 7. The CDR3 spans 15 residues. Germline V lookup: CDR1 ENHRY, CDR2 SYGVKD. In nucleotides, the CDR3 is TGTGCCATCAGTGAGCCGGGACTAGTAGCAGGGGAGCTGTTTTTT. Protein sequence: CAISEPGLVAGELFF.

The chain carries TRBV13 and TRBJ2-7; D is possibly TRBD2 (5 bases). The germline V and J ends were trimmed by 1 base and 3 bases, with 7 bases remaining between them. This CDR3 is built from 13 residues. CDR1 is PRHDT and CDR2 is FYEKMQ in the germline V gene (reference sequence). The DNA for the CDR3 is TGTGCCAGCAGCTTAGATGCGGGCTACGAGCAGTACTTC. Amino acids: CASSLDAGYEQYF.

The rearrangement joins TRBV5-4 to TRBJ2-3, with 15 nucleotides matching TRBD2. Losses at the gene ends were 4 bases for V and 4 bases for J; bases not matched to a gene: 10. The germline V gene encodes CDR1 SGHNT and CDR2 YYREEE (reference sequence). This CDR3 has 18 residues. CDR3 bases: TGTGCCAGCAGCAATACCGGGACTAGCGGGGGGTTTGCAGATACGCAGTATTTT. Translation gives CASSNTGTSGGFADTQYF.

This clone has just one count. This chain connects TRBV9 to TRBJ2-1; 8 bases align to TRBD2. V shed 4 bases, J shed 7 bases, and the junction held 19 bases outside the gene matches. The CDR3 length is 18 residues. CDR1 is SGDLS and CDR2 is YYNGEE in the germline V gene. CDR3 DNA sequence: TGTGCCAGCAGCTTAGCCTCAGGACTAGCCGATAGACGGAATGAGCAGTTCTTC. This translates into CASSLASGLADRRNEQFF.

The chain joins TRBV20-1 to TRBJ1-2; TRBD1 is a possible D gene (5 bases). The CDR3 totals 14 residues. Germline CDR1 is DFQATT and CDR2 is SNEGSKA (reference sequence). The V and J ends lost 3 bases and 1 base respectively, with 12 bases between them. The CDR3 sequence is CSASQGRNNYGYTF. CDR3 coding DNA: TGCAGTGCTAGTCAGGGCAGGAATAACTATGGCTACACCTTC.

J is TRBJ1-2 and V is TRBV28; D is unclear. The V gene lost 4 bases and the J gene lost 4 bases, with 25 bases spanning the gap. The CDR3 consists of 18 residues. Germline V lookup: CDR1 MDHEN, CDR2 SYDVKM. CDR3 DNA sequence: TGTGCCAGCAGTTCTAACTGGGGAGGACCAGGCCATGGCTATGGCTACACCTTC. It encodes CASSSNWGGPGHGYGYTF.

V is TRBV19 and J is TRBJ2-3, with TRBD2 matching over 9 bases. CDR1 LNHDA and CDR2 SQIVND come from the germline V gene (reference sequence). The CDR3 is 17 amino acids. V lost 3 bases to trimming and J lost 0 bases; unmatched junction nucleotides: 7. The DNA of the CDR3 is TGTGCCAGTAGTATGAATAGCGGGAGCCGTAGCACAGATACGCAGTATTTT. Protein: CASSMNSGSRSTDTQYF.

This chain connects TRBV5-4 to TRBJ2-3; 9 nucleotides line up with TRBD2. There are 16 residues in the CDR3. With V trimmed by 0 bases and J by 6 bases, 8 bases remained unmatched. Germline CDR1 reads SGHNT; CDR2 reads YYREEE (reference sequence). For the CDR3, the DNA is TGTGCCAGCAGCTTGGTAGGCGGGGGGGGGCCGGATACGCAGTATTTT. It specifies CASSLVGGGGPDTQYF.

This sequence joins TRBV27 and TRBJ1-4; TRBD1 agrees at 7 bases. The junction had 5 bases not matched to a gene; V was cut back by 5 bases and J by 5 bases. The CDR3 runs to 14 residues. Per the germline V gene, CDR1 is MNHEY and CDR2 is SMNVEV (reference sequence). Written as DNA, the CDR3 is TGTGCCAGCAGTCCGGGACAGATAAATGAAAAACTGTTTTTT. Protein: CASSPGQINEKLFF.